This entry lists 25 T cell receptor beta chains sequenced from one sample in a study of cytomegalovirus exposure and HLA in healthy donors. The PCR made use of 60 Vbeta and 13 Jbeta primers. Method: immunoSEQ multiplex PCR; TCRdb's copy keeps in-frame clones and lacks some. The sample gives about 160,000 clones, just under 80% of which show up once; 1.3% is in the top ten. The sequenced sample was PBMCs. Receptors originate from a man aged 25-40 years in good health and CMV-seronegative.

The chain combines TRBV19 with TRBJ1-5; D may be TRBD1 (5 bases). The V gene's germline CDR1 is LNHDA and CDR2 SQIVND (reference sequence). The CDR3 extends over 15 amino acids. V lost 5 bases and J lost 3, with 14 bases in between. The CDR3 DNA is TGTGCCAGTAGTCAACGCGGGGGAGTCAATCAGCCCCAGCATTTT. Translated: CASSQRGGVNQPQHF.

The rearrangement uses TRBV28 and TRBJ1-1, with D possibly being TRBD1 (6 bases). CDR3 size: 14 residues. The germline V gene has CDR1 MDHEN and CDR2 SYDVKM. Trimming took off 3 bases at V and 5 bases at J, with 13 bases between the two ends. CDR3 bases: TGTGCCAGCAGTTTGGGGCAGGGGAGAACTGAAGCTTTCTTT. It yields the protein CASSLGQGRTEAFF.

The rearrangement uses TRBV29-1 and TRBJ2-7; D is unclear. The CDR3 covers 10 residues. Germline CDR1 reads SQVTM; CDR2 reads ANQGSEA. The V and J ends lost 0 bases and 7 bases respectively, with 4 bases between them. For the CDR3, the DNA is TGCAGCGTTGAAGATCGGGAGCAGTACTTC. Translation: CSVEDREQYF.

V is TRBV9 and J is TRBJ1-1, with a tentative D call TRBD1 (5 bases). This CDR3 spans 14 amino acids. The V and J ends lost 0 bases and 4 bases respectively, with 10 bases between them. Germline lookup yields CDR1 SGDLS and CDR2 YYNGEE. CDR3 in DNA: TGTGCCAGCAGCGTAGGGGGGGTGGGCACTGAAGCTTTCTTT. It is translated as CASSVGGVGTEAFF.

The chain employs TRBV4-3 and TRBJ2-3, with a possible D match to TRBD2 (6 bases). Germline values: CDR1 LGHNA, CDR2 YSLEER. The CDR3 extends over 18 amino acids. Trimming took off 4 bases at V and 6 bases at J, with 26 bases between the two ends. CDR3 sequence: CASSPSPAGPIRFDTQYF. The DNA for the CDR3 is TGCGCCAGCAGCCCAAGCCCAGCGGGCCCCATCCGTTTTGATACGCAGTATTTT.

The J gene is TRBJ2-1, the V gene TRBV7-6; D is ambiguous. This CDR3 spans 16 amino acids. Trimming took 1 base from V and 0 from J, leaving 10 bases between them. The germline V gene encodes CDR1 SGHVS and CDR2 FNYEAQ. CDR3 in amino acids: CASSLVAAHSYNEQFF. DNA for the CDR3: TGTGCCAGCAGCTTAGTGGCCGCCCACTCCTACAATGAGCAGTTCTTC.

This chain uses TRBV5-1 with TRBJ2-5; perhaps TRBD1 as D (5 bases). Trimming took 7 bases from V and 5 from J, leaving 9 bases between them. CDR3 length: 11 residues. Germline CDR1 reads SGHRS; CDR2 reads YFSETQ. The CDR3 sequence: CASWAGETQYF. Written as DNA, the CDR3 is TGCGCCAGCTGGGCAGGGGAGACCCAGTACTTC.

The chain joins TRBV5-1 to TRBJ2-7, with TRBD2 matching 9 bases. Trimming at V came to 3 bases and at J to 1 base, leaving 8 bases not matched to a gene. Germline V gene lookup returns CDR1 SGHRS and CDR2 YFSETQ. This CDR3 spans 16 amino acids. The CDR3 DNA reads as TGCGCCAGCAGCTCGAGCGGGACTAGCAGTTCCTACGAGCAGTACTTC. It specifies CASSSSGTSSSYEQYF.

V and J are TRBV19 and TRBJ2-7, with 9 bases identical to TRBD1. J gave up 4 bases and V 2 bases, and 6 bases lay outside the gene matches. The CDR3 is 15 residues long. In germline, CDR1 is LNHDA, CDR2 SQIVND (reference sequence). CDR3 protein: CASSILPGQGYEQYF. The CDR3 region has the DNA TGTGCCAGTAGTATATTACCGGGACAGGGTTACGAGCAGTACTTC.

J is TRBJ2-2 and V is TRBV11-2; 7 bases line up with TRBD2. V trimming: 1 base; J trimming: 3 bases; junction bases outside the gene matches: 11. The CDR3 sequence is 18 residues long. From germline, CDR1 is SGHAT and CDR2 FQNNGV. The CDR3 region has the DNA TGTGCCAGCAGCTTAGGCCCGGAGGGAGGGAAGGACACCGGGGAGCTGTTTTTT. It is translated as CASSLGPEGGKDTGELFF.

The chain carries TRBV19 and TRBJ1-1; TRBD1 matches at 8 bases. Germline V gives CDR1 LNHDA, CDR2 SQIVND (reference sequence). With V trimmed by 4 bases and J by 1 base, 11 bases remained unmatched. This CDR3 is built from 17 residues. This CDR3 reads CASSTIHRQGPNTEAFF. CDR3 nucleotides: TGTGCCAGTAGTACCATCCACCGACAGGGGCCGAACACTGAAGCTTTCTTT.

The chain couples TRBV28 to TRBJ1-5; D not resolved. Trimming removed 3 bases from V and 4 bases from J, with 13 bases in between. The CDR3 has 15 residues. Germline CDR1 MDHEN, CDR2 SYDVKM. The CDR3 spells CASSLSRGKNQPQHF. DNA of the CDR3: TGTGCCAGCAGTTTGAGCAGAGGAAAAAATCAGCCCCAGCATTTT.

The rearrangement links TRBV14 to TRBJ2-7; 8 bases agree with TRBD2. The CDR3 totals 15 residues. Trimming took 4 bases from V and 4 from J; bases not matched to a gene: 9. Per germline, CDR1 SGHDN and CDR2 FVKESK. The CDR3 DNA reads TGTGCCAGCAGCCGTGTGGCGGGGGGATTGTACGAGCAGTACTTC. It codes for CASSRVAGGLYEQYF.

The count of this clone is one. The chain recombines TRBV11-2 with TRBJ1-1, with D possibly being TRBD1 (5 bases). The germline CDR1 and CDR2 sequences are SGHAT and FQNNGV. The CDR3 sequence is 15 residues long. Between the trimmed V and J ends, which lost 1 base and 10 bases, there was a span of 19 bases. CDR3 nucleotide sequence: TGTGCCAGCAGCTTAGGATTGTTGCAGGGTGAAACAGCTTTCTTT. Translated: CASSLGLLQGETAFF.

The genes are TRBV4-1 and TRBJ1-1, with D uncertain. The V gene lost 1 base and the J gene lost 0 bases, with 18 bases spanning the gap. Germline CDR1 reads MGHRA; CDR2 reads YSYEKL. The CDR3 is made up of 18 amino acids. Written as DNA, the CDR3 is TGCGCCAGCAGCCAAGGCCCGCGCACAAGGAGTATGAACACTGAAGCTTTCTTT. It is translated as CASSQGPRTRSMNTEAFF.

V and J are TRBV10-1 and TRBJ2-2, with 11 bases lining up with TRBD1. The CDR3 has 15 amino acids. The V and J ends lost 4 bases and 7 bases, in that order; junction bases with no gene match: 5. Per the germline V gene, CDR1 is WNHNN and CDR2 is SYGVQD (reference sequence). CDR3 sequence: CASSVDRGQGGELFF. In DNA form, the CDR3 reads TGCGCCAGCAGTGTGGACAGGGGGCAAGGCGGGGAGCTGTTTTTT.

The V and J genes are TRBV5-8 and TRBJ2-7; no clear D. Trimming pared 1 base from V and 3 bases from J, leaving 8 bases between. CDR1 is SGHTS, CDR2 YDEGEE, per germline. This CDR3 comprises 13 residues. The CDR3 here is CASSLQRYYEQYF. The CDR3 nucleotides read TGTGCCAGCAGCTTGCAGCGCTACTACGAGCAGTACTTC.

The chain has TRBV10-3 and TRBJ1-3; D remains unclear. V lost 3 bases and J lost 5, with 11 bases in between. In germline, CDR1 is ENHRY, CDR2 SYGVKD. The CDR3 runs to 14 residues. The CDR3 bases are TGTGCCATCAGTGACCCAGGCTTTAGAAACACCATATATTTT. Encoded protein: CAISDPGFRNTIYF.

The rearrangement joins TRBV5-1 to TRBJ2-1, with 8 positions matching TRBD1. The CDR3 length is 14 residues. The V gene end was trimmed by 7 bases and the J gene end by 5 bases; junction bases not matched to a gene: 8. CDR1 is SGHRS, CDR2 YFSETQ, per germline. The CDR3 bases are TGCGCCAGCCAAACCGGGACAGGAAACAATGAGCAGTTCTTC. Translating it yields CASQTGTGNNEQFF.

CDR3 in amino acids: CATSRDRSTGYGYTF. In DNA form, the CDR3 reads TGTGCCACCAGCAGAGATCGATCCACCGGGTATGGCTACACCTTC. The V call is TRBV15, the J call TRBJ1-2; D is uncertain. Germline-derived CDR1 and CDR2 are LNHNV and YYDKDF (reference sequence). CDR3 length equals 15 residues. Trimming took 0 bases from V and 5 from J, leaving 13 bases between them.

This clone occurred a few times. J is TRBJ2-2 and V is TRBV4-3; 10 bases align to TRBD1. Germline CDR1 LGHNA, CDR2 YSLEER. This CDR3 comprises 15 residues. Trimming removed 1 base from V and 6 bases from J; junction bases left unmatched: 2. CDR3: CASSQGQGAPGELFF. CDR3 coding DNA: TGCGCCAGCAGCCAAGGACAGGGGGCGCCCGGGGAGCTGTTTTTT.

This chain connects TRBV7-3 to TRBJ1-4, with no clear D. CDR1 and CDR2 from the germline V gene are SGHTA and FQGTGA. The CDR3 is made up of 13 amino acids. The V gene lost 6 bases and the J gene lost 0 bases, with 5 bases spanning the gap. DNA for the CDR3: TGTGCCAGCAGTTCAACAACTAATGAAAAACTGTTTTTT. This sequence encodes CASSSTTNEKLFF.

This clone showed up just a few times. This chain uses TRBV7-2 with TRBJ2-7; TRBD1 aligns across 10 bases. The CDR3 covers 16 residues. With 5 bases clipped from V and 3 bases from J, the junction kept 10 bases outside the gene matches. The germline CDR1 and CDR2 sequences are SGHTA and FQGNSA. CDR3 in amino acids: CASSPGQGTGFYEQYF. CDR3 in DNA: TGTGCCAGCAGCCCGGGACAGGGGACCGGGTTCTACGAGCAGTACTTC.

The chain has TRBV27 and TRBJ2-7; TRBD1 might be the D (6 bases). CDR1 and CDR2 (germline): MNHEY, SMNVEV (reference sequence). The ends were cut back, 0 bases at V and 4 bases at J, with 16 bases in the middle. This CDR3 is built from 16 residues. The CDR3 loop is CASSLSDRMGQYEQYF. CDR3 bases: TGTGCCAGCAGTTTATCTGACAGGATGGGCCAATACGAGCAGTACTTC.

The chain is built from TRBV4-3 and TRBJ2-6, with no clear D. Germline CDR1 LGHNA, CDR2 YSLEER. This CDR3 is built from 17 residues. V was shortened by 2 bases and J by 0 bases, with 11 bases between the two germline ends. CDR3 in DNA: TGCGCCAGCAGCCAACTTGACTTTAGCTCTGGGGCCAACGTCCTGACTTTC. Amino acids: CASSQLDFSSGANVLTF.